The rows below give T cell receptor beta chains drawn from one sample of a study of identical twins. In TCRdb, the 5' RACE reads were re-called with MiXCR into one record per CDR3 protein. The table shows some 320,000 distinct CDR3 sequences, with 12% occurring only once. These same records also appear under a second study, on yellow fever vaccine responses in identical twins.

Sequenced material: CD8+ T cells sorted from blood. The receptors shown here come from a woman aged 18 to 35 in good health. CDR3s include the opening cysteine and the closing phenylalanine or tryptophan. The D gene is left open where the match is weak. The size field is filled for only some rows; it gives once, few, many or a size class.

>-|TRBD2|15|TRBV7-6|TRBJ2-7
TGTGCCAGCAGCAAGGGACTAGCGGGGGACTACGAGCAGTACTTC
CASSKGLAGDYEQYF
>-|-|12|TRBV5-5|TRBJ2-1
TGTGCCAGCAGCTTCAACGAATGGGAGCAGTTCTTC
CASSFNEWEQFF
>-|-|14|TRBV7-8|TRBJ1-2
TGTGCCAGCAGCTTATGGGGTGGGGCTCAAGGCTACACCTTC
CASSLWGGAQGYTF
>once|TRBD1|15|TRBV9|TRBJ1-3
TGTGCCAGCAGCCCAGGGGACAGCTCTGGAAACACCATATATTTT
CASSPGDSSGNTIYF
>many|TRBD2|16|TRBV12-3/TRBV12-4|TRBJ2-5
TGTGCCAGCAGTTCTTGGACTAGCGGGGAAAATGGGGACCAGTACTTC
CASSSWTSGENGDQYF
>few|TRBD1|15|TRBV25-1|TRBJ1-4
TGTGCCAGCAGATTAGACGGGACAGGGTCGGAAAAACTGTTTTTT
CASRLDGTGSEKLFF
>many|-|17|TRBV12-3/TRBV12-4|TRBJ2-5
TGTGCCAGCAGTTTGGGTTCCCATTTATCGGGGCAAGAGACCCAGTACTTC
CASSLGSHLSGQETQYF
>many|TRBD1|14|TRBV20-1|TRBJ1-1
TGCAGTGCTAGCGACAGGGAAGGAGGCACTGAAGCTTTCTTT
CSASDREGGTEAFF
>-|-|15|TRBV6-1|TRBJ2-2
TGTGCCAGCCGCGGGCCCTATCGCAACACCGGGGAGCTGTTTTTT
CASRGPYRNTGELFF
>-|-|12|TRBV2|TRBJ1-6
TGTGCCAGCATCACAGGGAATTCACCCCTCCACTTT
CASITGNSPLHF
>-|TRBD1|17|TRBV9|TRBJ2-2
TGTGCCAGCAGCCCCCCGCACGGACAGGGAGGCACCGGGGAGCTGTTTTTT
CASSPPHGQGGTGELFF
>few|TRBD2|16|TRBV20-1|TRBJ2-1
TGCAGTGCTAGAGAAGGACTAGCGGGAATGTACAATGAGCAGTTCTTC
CSAREGLAGMYNEQFF
>-|-|17|TRBV2|TRBJ2-2
TGTGCCAGCAGTGAGCCTGATGGGGGCGCATCGACCGGGGAGCTGTTTTTT
CASSEPDGGASTGELFF
>few|-|13|TRBV5-1|TRBJ2-3
TGCGCCAGCAGCTTGGTACGTGGGGATACGCAGTATTTT
CASSLVRGDTQYF
>many|-|11|TRBV11-2|TRBJ1-2
TGTGCCAGCAGCCAAGACAGTGGCTACACCTTC
CASSQDSGYTF
>-|-|14|TRBV11-3|TRBJ2-1
TGTGCCAGCAGCTTAAACCCACTCAACAATGAGCAGTTCTTC
CASSLNPLNNEQFF
>many|TRBD2|16|TRBV6-5|TRBJ2-3
TGTGCCAGCAGTTACGAAGCGGGGGGGAGCACAGATACGCAGTATTTT
CASSYEAGGSTDTQYF
>few|TRBD1|17|TRBV27|TRBJ2-1
TGTGCCAGCAGTCCGCAGACAGGGCCGGGCTCCTACAATGAGCAGTTCTTC
CASSPQTGPGSYNEQFF
>many|-|13|TRBV20-1|TRBJ2-2
TGCAGTGCTAGATACCGGGAGACCGGGGAGCTGTTTTTT
CSARYRETGELFF
>many|-|16|TRBV4-1|TRBJ2-5
TGCGCCAGCAGCCACCTCACGACACAAACTCAAGAGACCCAGTACTTC
CASSHLTTQTQETQYF
>many|-|13|TRBV29-1|TRBJ1-1
TGCAGCTCAGGGTGGGGCGAGGGAACTGAAGCTTTCTTT
CSSGWGEGTEAFF
>few|-|12|TRBV7-9|TRBJ2-7
TGTGCCAGCAGCTTACGGGAGCACGAGCAGTACTTC
CASSLREHEQYF
>few|TRBD1|15|TRBV5-1|TRBJ2-5
TGCGCCAGCAGCTTGGAGGGGACAGGTGGAGAGACCCAGTACTTC
CASSLEGTGGETQYF
>many|-|15|TRBV7-9|TRBJ2-2
TGTGCCGCCAAACCCTTGGCTAGATTAACCGGGGAGCTGTTTTTT
CAAKPLARLTGELFF
>-|-|14|TRBV4-1|TRBJ1-5
TGCGCCAGCAGCCCCCGGCGGGAAGGTCAGCCCCAGCATTTT
CASSPRREGQPQHF
>-|-|12|TRBV3-1|TRBJ2-7
TGTGCCAGCAGCCAAGAGGGGGACGAGCAGTACTTC
CASSQEGDEQYF
>-|-|15|TRBV6-1|TRBJ1-6
TGTGCCAGCAGTGAAGCAGGGCTTTATAATTCACCCCTCCACTTT
CASSEAGLYNSPLHF
>few|-|14|TRBV12-5|TRBJ2-1
TGTGCTAGTGGTTTAGGGGGGACTCACAATGAGCAGTTCTTC
CASGLGGTHNEQFF
>-|-|17|TRBV4-1|TRBJ1-2
TGCGCCAGCAGCCAAGAAGAGGACGTGCTTGCAGGCTATGGCTACACCTTC
CASSQEEDVLAGYGYTF
>-|TRBD2|15|TRBV27|TRBJ2-1
TGTGCCAGCAGATTAGCGGGGAGAGGATACAATGAGCAGTTCTTC
CASRLAGRGYNEQFF
>-|-|11|TRBV9|TRBJ2-7
TGTGCCAGCGGGGGCCAGTACGAGCAGTACTTC
CASGGQYEQYF
>-|TRBD2|17|TRBV14|TRBJ2-1
TGTGCCAGCAGCCACAGGGGGACTAGCGGGAGGCTGGATGAGCAGTTCTTC
CASSHRGTSGRLDEQFF
>many|-|16|TRBV4-1|TRBJ2-2
TGCGCCAGCAGCTCACGGGATTACCAGAACACCGGGGAGCTGTTTTTT
CASSSRDYQNTGELFF
>few|-|15|TRBV11-3|TRBJ2-1
TGTGCCAGCAGCTTAACGGACACCCTTGCCAATGAGCAGTTCTTC
CASSLTDTLANEQFF
>-|TRBD1|16|TRBV7-9|TRBJ1-5
TGTGCCAGCAGCAATACAAACCGGGACAGGGATCAGCCCCAGCATTTT
CASSNTNRDRDQPQHF
>-|TRBD1|15|TRBV12-3/TRBV12-4|TRBJ2-2
TGTGCCAGCAGTCTTGGGGGACAGGGGGCCGGGGAGCTGTTTTTT
CASSLGGQGAGELFF
>-|-|15|TRBV2|TRBJ1-3
TGTGCCAGCACCCTTTCCCGGGCGGCTGGAAACACCATATATTTT
CASTLSRAAGNTIYF
>few|TRBD2|19|TRBV15|TRBJ2-1
TGTGCCACCAGCAGAGATCACGCGGTTTTAGCGGGGGGGCCCTTTGAGCAGTTCTTC
CATSRDHAVLAGGPFEQFF
>many|-|12|TRBV15|TRBJ1-1
TGTGCCACCAGCCTGGGGGGGGCTGAAGCTTTCTTT
CATSLGGAEAFF
>-|-|18|TRBV3-1|TRBJ2-1
TGTGCCAGCAGCCAAGACGTACGCCGAGGTTCCAGGGACAATGAGCAGTTCTTC
CASSQDVRRGSRDNEQFF
>few|-|14|TRBV28|TRBJ2-7
TGTGCCAGCAGTCTACAGGGGGGGGGGTACGAGCAGTACTTC
CASSLQGGGYEQYF
>few|-|16|TRBV21-1|TRBJ2-1
TGTGCCAGCAGCAGTTCGACTAGCCCCTCCTACAATGAGCAGTTCTTC
CASSSSTSPSYNEQFF
>many|TRBD2|13|TRBV29-1|TRBJ2-7
TGCAGCGTTGTGACTAGCGCATCCTACGAGCAGTACTTC
CSVVTSASYEQYF
>-|-|15|TRBV2|TRBJ2-1
TGTGCCAGCAGATATACGACAGGCGGCTACAATGAGCAGTTCTTC
CASRYTTGGYNEQFF
>few|TRBD2|15|TRBV7-3|TRBJ2-1
TGTGCCAGCAGCTACAGCGGGAGCCAATACAATGAGCAGTTCTTC
CASSYSGSQYNEQFF
>many|-|15|TRBV7-7|TRBJ2-1
TGTGCCAGCAGCTTAGGTTCTCAGGCCTACAATGAGCAGTTCTTC
CASSLGSQAYNEQFF
>many|-|15|TRBV7-9|TRBJ2-3
TGTGCCAGCAGTCCGGACGGCTCAAGCACAGATACGCAGTATTTT
CASSPDGSSTDTQYF
>many|-|14|TRBV3-1|TRBJ1-2
TGTGCCAGCAGCCTGTACACGGGACTCGCCGGCTACACCTTC
CASSLYTGLAGYTF
>few|TRBD2|17|TRBV9|TRBJ2-2
TGTGCCAGCAGCGCCTTAGGGACTAGGAGGGGGACCGGGGAGCTGTTTTTT
CASSALGTRRGTGELFF
>few|TRBD1|17|TRBV6-1|TRBJ2-5
TGTGCCAGCAGCCACCGACAGGGGGACGTCCGACAAGAGACCCAGTACTTC
CASSHRQGDVRQETQYF
>-|-|15|TRBV4-1|TRBJ1-1
TGCGCCAGCAGCCAAGCCCGACAGGCCAACACTGAAGCTTTCTTT
CASSQARQANTEAFF
>few|TRBD2|15|TRBV29-1|TRBJ2-3
TGCAGCGTTGGCGGACTAGCGGCGAGCACAGATACGCAGTATTTT
CSVGGLAASTDTQYF
>few|-|14|TRBV4-1|TRBJ2-1
TGCGCCAGCAGCCACGGAAACGTTTACAATGAGCAGTTCTTC
CASSHGNVYNEQFF
>-|-|14|TRBV7-9|TRBJ2-6
TGTGCCAGCAGCCATACTGGGGGGGCCAACGTCCTGACTTTC
CASSHTGGANVLTF